A single sample gave rise to the 25 T cell receptor beta chains below, sequenced in a study of blood T cell repertoires in COVID-19 (dated by TCRdb to 2018 to 2020). Library preparation was by the immunoSEQ multiplex PCR assay. TCRdb took over this immuneACCESS table, retaining in-frame rearrangements with V and J assigned. Such tables are incomplete; in checked studies, under half of the missing clones stem from an unresolved V gene, and the remainder is unexplained. The sample table lists 250,000 to 350,000 clones, 80% to 90% of them with a count of one. Over 4% of the sample is taken by the ten largest. The sample was PBMCs or T cells enriched from blood (not recorded which). The receptors were gathered from a woman younger than 45 who had recovered from COVID-19.

CDR3 region: CASSLSPGLAGGVRYNEQFF. Written as DNA, the CDR3 is TGTGCCAGCAGTTTATCTCCGGGACTAGCGGGGGGTGTACGCTACAATGAGCAGTTCTTC. The chain combines TRBV27 with TRBJ2-1; 15 bases agree with TRBD2. In germline, CDR1 is MNHEY, CDR2 SMNVEV (reference sequence). Trimming at V came to 0 bases and at J to 3 bases, leaving 9 bases not matched to a gene. The CDR3 has 20 residues.

The V call is TRBV3-1 (or the pseudogene TRBV3-2), the J call TRBJ2-7; the match to TRBD2 covers 13 bases. Germline assignment: CDR1 LGHDT and CDR2 YNNKEL (reference sequence). The CDR3 sequence is 17 residues long. Trimming at V came to 3 bases and at J to 1 base, leaving 6 bases not matched to a gene. The DNA for the CDR3 is TGTGCCAGCAGCCAGGCGGGACTAGCGGGGAGTTCCTACGAGCAGTACTTC. Its protein product is CASSQAGLAGSSYEQYF.

V gene TRBV11-2 combines with J gene TRBJ1-2; 10 positions agree with TRBD1. The CDR3 runs to 15 residues. Looked up from germline, CDR1 is SGHAT and CDR2 is FQNNGV. J gave up 4 bases and V 4 bases, and 6 bases lay outside the gene matches. The CDR3 DNA is TGTGCCAGCAGCTCGTTCGGACAGGGGGGCTATGGCTACACCTTC. It specifies CASSSFGQGGYGYTF. Using reference TRBV11-2 and TRBJ1-2 for the parts outside the CDR3, the full variable domain is EAGVAQSPRYKIIEKRQSVAFWCNPISGHATLYWYQQILGQGPKLLIQFQNNGVVDDSQLPKDRFSAERLKGVDSTLKIQPAKLEDSAVYLCASSSFGQGGYGYTFGSGTRLTVV.

The V call is TRBV10-3, the J call TRBJ2-3; 10 bases agree with TRBD1. Per germline, CDR1 ENHRY and CDR2 SYGVKD. This CDR3 region has 15 residues. V shed 4 bases, J shed 3 bases, and the junction held 4 bases outside the gene matches. As DNA, the CDR3 is TGTGCCATCAGTGCGGGGACAGGGGCAACAGATACGCAGTATTTT. Amino acids: CAISAGTGATDTQYF.

The V gene is TRBV7-9, the J gene TRBJ1-1; 8 bases match TRBD1. This CDR3 is built from 18 residues. Germline V CDR1 and CDR2: SEHNR, FQNEAQ (reference sequence). With 1 base clipped from V and 4 bases from J, the junction kept 14 bases outside the gene matches. CDR3 region: CASSLETGVSGLFTEAFF. CDR3 DNA: TGTGCCAGCAGCTTAGAGACAGGGGTAAGCGGACTTTTCACTGAAGCTTTCTTT.

A few counts support this clone. The rearrangement uses TRBV19 and TRBJ1-3; unclear D gene. Deletions cut 1 base from V and 0 bases from J, with 7 bases between. Germline V gene sequence: CDR1 LNHDA, CDR2 SQIVND (reference sequence). The CDR3 has 15 amino acids. Here the CDR3 reads CASSIGTDSGNTIYF. DNA for the CDR3: TGTGCCAGTAGTATAGGTACAGACTCTGGAAACACCATATATTTT.

CDR3 bases: TGTGCCAGTAGTATAATGAGGGGGGGCAGTCAGCCCCAGCATTTT. It codes for CASSIMRGGSQPQHF. The gene calls are TRBV19 and TRBJ1-5, with a possible D match to TRBD1 (6 bases). V was pared by 2 bases and J by 6 bases, with 14 bases between. This CDR3 is 15 amino acids long. CDR1 is LNHDA and CDR2 is SQIVND in the germline V gene (reference sequence).

This clone was observed a single time. The J gene is TRBJ1-5, the V gene TRBV2; D is uncertain. The germline CDR1 and CDR2 sequences are SNHLY and FYNNEI. This CDR3 spans 14 amino acids. Trimming removed 7 bases from V and 8 bases from J, with 18 bases in between. The CDR3 nucleotides read TGTGCCAGCATGAGGGCGAGAGAGTTGGAGCCCCAGCATTTT. Translation gives CASMRARELEPQHF. Together with reference TRBV2 and TRBJ1-5, the CDR3 gives the full variable domain: EPEVTQTPSHQVTQMGQEVILRCVPISNHLYFYWYRQILGQKVEFLVSFYNNEISEKSEIFDDQFSVERPDGSNFTLKIRSTKLEDSAMYFCASMRARELEPQHFGDGTRLSIL.

The chain combines TRBV6-5 with TRBJ2-1; unclear D gene. The CDR3 contains 16 residues. CDR1 is MNHEY, CDR2 SVGAGI, per germline. V lost 2 bases to trimming and J lost 6 bases, with 17 bases between them. CDR3 bases: TGTGCCAGCAGTTACGAGTGGCTGACTTCTTCCAATGAGCAGTTCTTC. It specifies CASSYEWLTSSNEQFF.

The rearrangement uses TRBV18 and TRBJ2-3; maybe TRBD2 (6 bases). Germline V CDR1 and CDR2: KGHSH, LQKENI. Trimming shortened V by 5 bases and J by 0 bases, and 12 bases separated the two germline ends. CDR3 length: 15 amino acids. In nucleotides, the CDR3 is TGTGCCAGCTCAACAGCGGGTCGGAGCACAGATACGCAGTATTTT. It is translated as CASSTAGRSTDTQYF.

The rearrangement uses TRBV28 and TRBJ1-2, with 8 bases that match TRBD1. After removal of 6 bases from V and 9 bases from J, the junction contained 3 bases not matched to a gene. The CDR3 consists of 11 residues. Germline CDR1 and CDR2: MDHEN and SYDVKM. The chain's CDR3 is CASSGTGSYTF. Here the CDR3 DNA reads TGTGCCAGCAGCGGGACAGGCAGCTACACCTTC.

The rearrangement joins TRBV3-1 (or the pseudogene TRBV3-2) to TRBJ1-6, with D possibly being TRBD1 (6 bases). The CDR3 has 14 amino acids. From germline, CDR1 is LGHDT and CDR2 YNNKEL (reference sequence). V was trimmed by 7 bases and J by 7 bases, leaving 14 bases between them. CDR3 region: CASTQTGYNSPLHF. DNA of the CDR3: TGTGCCAGCACCCAGACAGGATACAATTCACCCCTCCACTTT.

This clone was seen just once. The J gene is TRBJ2-7, the V gene TRBV21-1; the table calls TRBD1, which could not be checked here. TRBV21-1 counts as a pseudogene. This CDR3 is built from 15 residues. CDR3 residues: CASSKVTVTPHEQYF. CDR3 nucleotides: TGTGCCAGCAGCAAAGTAACAGTAACACCCCACGAGCAGTACTTC.

This chain links TRBV6-1 with TRBJ1-5; weak D call: TRBD1 (5 bases). Per the germline V gene, CDR1 is MNHNS and CDR2 is SASEGT. The length of the CDR3 is 13 residues. V shed 0 bases and J shed 11 bases, with 11 bases lying between them. CDR3 nucleotides: TGTGCCAGCAGTGAAGCTCAGGGTGTGGCCCAGCATTTT. This codes for CASSEAQGVAQHF.

This sequence joins TRBV5-1 and TRBJ2-7; D is ambiguous. The CDR3 totals 14 residues. The germline V gene has CDR1 SGHRS and CDR2 YFSETQ. V lost 2 bases and J 1 base, leaving 10 bases between the germline ends. The CDR3: CASSFTTDSYEQYF. The DNA for the CDR3 is TGCGCCAGCAGCTTTACTACCGATTCCTACGAGCAGTACTTC.

V and J are TRBV9 and TRBJ1-1; D might be TRBD1 (6 bases). The CDR3 has 15 amino acids. V shed 3 bases and J shed 1 base, with 13 bases lying between them. CDR1 SGDLS and CDR2 YYNGEE come from the germline V gene. The CDR3, as DNA: TGTGCCAGCAGCGCCCATACAGGGCCGAACACTGAAGCTTTCTTT. Translated, it gives CASSAHTGPNTEAFF.

CDR3 loop: CASSWRTVDGYTF. CDR3 DNA sequence: TGTGCCAGCAGTTGGAGGACAGTCGATGGCTACACCTTC. This chain connects TRBV12-3 or TRBV12-4 to TRBJ1-2; weak D call: TRBD1 (6 bases). The CDR3 consists of 13 residues. The V gene lost 4 bases and the J gene lost 6 bases, with 12 bases spanning the gap.

This clone showed up many times. J is TRBJ2-2 and V is TRBV11-1; 7 bases are shared with TRBD1. Germline loops: CDR1 SGHAT, CDR2 FQDESV (reference sequence). The CDR3 is 14 amino acids. J was trimmed by 1 base and V by 6 bases; bases with no gene match: 2. CDR3 region: CASSRQGNTGELFF. The CDR3 nucleotides are TGTGCCAGCAGTCGACAGGGGAACACCGGGGAGCTGTTTTTT.

The chain carries TRBV28 and TRBJ1-5, with 8 bases fitting TRBD1. Germline V gene sequence: CDR1 MDHEN, CDR2 SYDVKM. Unmatched junction bases numbered 14, after V lost 4 bases and J lost 0 bases. The CDR3 contains 19 residues. The CDR3 loop reads CASSSSVGTGDYSNQPQHF. Here the CDR3 DNA reads TGTGCCAGCAGTTCATCGGTTGGGACAGGCGATTATAGCAATCAGCCCCAGCATTTT.

The V call is TRBV5-6, the J call TRBJ2-2, with TRBD1 matching over 7 bases. CDR1 and CDR2 (germline): SGHDT, YYEEEE. J gave up 4 bases and V 5 bases, and 5 bases lay outside the gene matches. The CDR3 length is 14 residues. CDR3 sequence reads: CASRRRGLTGELFF. The CDR3, as DNA: TGTGCCAGCAGAAGAAGGGGGCTCACCGGGGAGCTGTTTTTT.

This clone was seen a handful of times. CDR3 coding DNA: TGTGCCAGCAGCTTTTTTTTTGGGACTCAGGAGACCCAGTACTTC. This sequence encodes CASSFFFGTQETQYF. The chain combines TRBV5-4 with TRBJ2-5; D possibly corresponds to TRBD2 (6 bases). Trimming left V 2 bases short and J 5 bases short, with 16 bases between. The CDR3 runs 15 residues. Germline V CDR1 and CDR2: SGHNT, YYREEE (reference sequence).

This chain uses TRBV30 with TRBJ2-1, with D unresolved. This CDR3 is 14 amino acids long. Germline CDR1 is GTSNPN and CDR2 is SVGIG (reference sequence). The V gene lost 5 bases and the J gene lost 0 bases, with 11 bases spanning the gap. The CDR3 here is CAWVDKSSYNEQFF. In DNA, the CDR3 is TGTGCCTGGGTTGACAAGAGCTCCTACAATGAGCAGTTCTTC.

The genes are TRBV3-1 (or the pseudogene TRBV3-2) and TRBJ1-2, with D uncertain. Deletions cut 3 bases from V and 2 bases from J, with 13 bases between. The CDR3 sequence is 15 residues long. Germline-derived CDR1 and CDR2 are LGHDT and YNNKEL (reference sequence). CDR3 residues: CASSHLSQANYGYTF. Written as DNA, the CDR3 is TGTGCCAGCAGCCATCTGTCCCAGGCAAACTATGGCTACACCTTC.

This clone was found once. The chain links TRBV19 to TRBJ1-2, with TRBD1 matching 7 bases. The V gene end was trimmed by 1 base and the J gene end by 4 bases; junction bases not matched to a gene: 6. The CDR3 consists of 15 residues. Germline CDR1 is LNHDA and CDR2 is SQIVND (reference sequence). The chain's CDR3 is CASSIADRVGYGYTF. As DNA, the CDR3 is TGTGCCAGTAGTATAGCCGACAGGGTTGGCTATGGCTACACCTTC.

The rearrangement uses TRBV12-3 or TRBV12-4 and TRBJ1-2, with D tentatively TRBD1 (6 bases). V was pared by 4 bases and J by 5 bases, with 11 bases between. The CDR3 consists of 13 residues. CDR3 nucleotides: TGTGCCAGCAGTTCTCAACAGGGATATGGCTACACCTTC. The encoded protein is CASSSQQGYGYTF.